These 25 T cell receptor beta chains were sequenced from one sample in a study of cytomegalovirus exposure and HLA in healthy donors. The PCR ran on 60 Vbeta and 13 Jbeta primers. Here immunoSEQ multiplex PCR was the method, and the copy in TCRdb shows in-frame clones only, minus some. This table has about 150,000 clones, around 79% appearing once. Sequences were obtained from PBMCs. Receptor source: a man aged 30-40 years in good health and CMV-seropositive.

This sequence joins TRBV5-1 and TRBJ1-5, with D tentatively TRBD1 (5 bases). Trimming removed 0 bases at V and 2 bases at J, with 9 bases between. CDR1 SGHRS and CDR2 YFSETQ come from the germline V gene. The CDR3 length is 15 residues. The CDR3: CASSLVGARNQPQHF. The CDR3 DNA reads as TGCGCCAGCAGCTTGGTAGGGGCCCGCAATCAGCCCCAGCATTTT.

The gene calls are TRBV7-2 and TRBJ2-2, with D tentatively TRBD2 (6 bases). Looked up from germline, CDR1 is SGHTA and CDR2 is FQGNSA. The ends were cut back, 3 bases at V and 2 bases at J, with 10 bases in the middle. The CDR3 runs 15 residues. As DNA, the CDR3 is TGTGCCAGCAGCTTCCGCGGGGTAAACACCGGGGAGCTGTTTTTT. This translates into CASSFRGVNTGELFF.

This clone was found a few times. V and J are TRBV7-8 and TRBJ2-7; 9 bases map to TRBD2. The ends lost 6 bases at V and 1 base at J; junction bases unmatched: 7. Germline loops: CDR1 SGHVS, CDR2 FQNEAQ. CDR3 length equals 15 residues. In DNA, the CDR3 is TGTGCCAGCAGTTTCGCGGGAGGGGGTTCCTACGAGCAGTACTTC. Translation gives CASSFAGGGSYEQYF. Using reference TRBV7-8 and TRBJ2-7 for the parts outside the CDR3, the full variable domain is GAGVSQSPRYKVAKRGQDVALRCDPISGHVSLFWYQQALGQGPEFLTYFQNEAQLDKSGLPSDRFFAERPEGSVSTLKIQRTQQEDSAVYLCASSFAGGGSYEQYFGPGTRLTVT.

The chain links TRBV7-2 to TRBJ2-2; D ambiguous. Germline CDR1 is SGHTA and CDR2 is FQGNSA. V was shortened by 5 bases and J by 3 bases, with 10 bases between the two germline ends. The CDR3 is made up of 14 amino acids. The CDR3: CASSQTGYTGELFF. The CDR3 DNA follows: TGTGCCAGCAGCCAGACCGGGTACACCGGGGAGCTGTTTTTT.

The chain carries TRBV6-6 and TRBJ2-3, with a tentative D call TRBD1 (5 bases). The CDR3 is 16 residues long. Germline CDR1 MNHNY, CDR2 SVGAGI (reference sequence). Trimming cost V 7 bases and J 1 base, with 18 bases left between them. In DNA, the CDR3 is TGTGCCAGCAATCGACAGATCTCCGGCGGCACAGATACGCAGTATTTT. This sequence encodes CASNRQISGGTDTQYF.

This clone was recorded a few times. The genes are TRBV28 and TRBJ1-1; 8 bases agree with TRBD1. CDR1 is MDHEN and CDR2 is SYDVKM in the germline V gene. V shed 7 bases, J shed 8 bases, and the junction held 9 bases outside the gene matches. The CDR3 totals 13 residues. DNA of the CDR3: TGTGCCAGCATCGTTACAGGGGGAGGAGAAGCTTTCTTT. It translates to CASIVTGGGEAFF.

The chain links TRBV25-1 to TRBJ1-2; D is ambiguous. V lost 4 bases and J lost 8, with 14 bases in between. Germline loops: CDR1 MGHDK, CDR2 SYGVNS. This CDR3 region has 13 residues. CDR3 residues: CASSVHNLVGYTF. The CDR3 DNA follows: TGTGCCAGCAGTGTCCACAACCTTGTGGGCTACACCTTC.

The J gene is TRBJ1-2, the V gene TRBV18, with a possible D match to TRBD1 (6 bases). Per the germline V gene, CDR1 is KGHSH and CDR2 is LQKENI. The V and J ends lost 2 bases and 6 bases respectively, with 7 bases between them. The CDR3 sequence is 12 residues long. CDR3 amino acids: CASSPSGDGYTF. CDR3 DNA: TGTGCCAGCTCACCATCAGGGGATGGCTACACCTTC.

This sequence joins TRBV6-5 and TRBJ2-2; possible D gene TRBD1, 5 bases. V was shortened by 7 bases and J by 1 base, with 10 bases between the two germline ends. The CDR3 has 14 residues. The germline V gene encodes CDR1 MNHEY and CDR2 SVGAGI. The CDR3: CASTRTLNTGELFF. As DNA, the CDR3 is TGTGCCAGCACCCGGACATTGAACACCGGGGAGCTGTTTTTT.

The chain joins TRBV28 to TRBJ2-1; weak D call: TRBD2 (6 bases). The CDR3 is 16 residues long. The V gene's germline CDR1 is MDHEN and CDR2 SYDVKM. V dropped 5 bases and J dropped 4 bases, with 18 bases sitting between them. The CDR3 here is CASSTRGLPHYNEQFF. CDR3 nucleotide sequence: TGTGCCAGCAGTACCCGGGGACTTCCCCATTACAATGAGCAGTTCTTC.

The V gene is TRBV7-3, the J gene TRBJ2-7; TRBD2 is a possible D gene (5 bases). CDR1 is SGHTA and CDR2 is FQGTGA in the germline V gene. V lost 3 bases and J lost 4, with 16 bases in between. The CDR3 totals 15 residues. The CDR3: CASSFFPISGYEQYF. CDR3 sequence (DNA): TGTGCCAGCAGCTTTTTTCCGATAAGCGGTTACGAGCAGTACTTC.

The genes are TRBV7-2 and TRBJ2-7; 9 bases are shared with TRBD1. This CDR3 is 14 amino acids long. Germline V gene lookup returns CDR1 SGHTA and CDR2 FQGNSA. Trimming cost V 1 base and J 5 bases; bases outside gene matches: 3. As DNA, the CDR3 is TGTGCCAGCAGCTTAGTGGGACAGGGCCACGAGCAGTACTTC. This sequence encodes CASSLVGQGHEQYF.

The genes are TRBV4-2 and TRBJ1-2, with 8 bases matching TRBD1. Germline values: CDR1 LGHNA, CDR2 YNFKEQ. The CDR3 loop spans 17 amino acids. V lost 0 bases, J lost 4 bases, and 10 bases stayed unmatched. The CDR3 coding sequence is TGTGCCAGCAGCCAAGAGGTATTGACAGGGGAAATCTATGGCTACACCTTC. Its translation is CASSQEVLTGEIYGYTF.

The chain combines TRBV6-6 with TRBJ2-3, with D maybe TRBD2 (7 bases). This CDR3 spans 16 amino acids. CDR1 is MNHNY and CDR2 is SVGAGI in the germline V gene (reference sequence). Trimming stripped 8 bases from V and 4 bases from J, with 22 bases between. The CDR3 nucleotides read TGTGCCAGCGCCCTGGATGCGGGGGCGCGTTCAGATACGCAGTATTTT. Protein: CASALDAGARSDTQYF.

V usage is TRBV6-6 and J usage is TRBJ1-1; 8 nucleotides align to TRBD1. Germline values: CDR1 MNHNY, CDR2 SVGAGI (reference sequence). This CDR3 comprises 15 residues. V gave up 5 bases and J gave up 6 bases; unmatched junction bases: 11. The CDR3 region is CASSPGQGIYAEAFF. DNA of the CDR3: TGTGCCAGCAGTCCTGGACAGGGAATTTACGCTGAAGCTTTCTTT.

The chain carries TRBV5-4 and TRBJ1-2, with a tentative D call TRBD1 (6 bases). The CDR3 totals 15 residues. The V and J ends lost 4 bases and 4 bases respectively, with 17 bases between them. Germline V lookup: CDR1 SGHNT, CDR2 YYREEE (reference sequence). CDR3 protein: CASSQDSLLLYGYTF. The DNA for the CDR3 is TGTGCCAGCAGCCAGGACAGCCTACTCCTCTATGGCTACACCTTC.

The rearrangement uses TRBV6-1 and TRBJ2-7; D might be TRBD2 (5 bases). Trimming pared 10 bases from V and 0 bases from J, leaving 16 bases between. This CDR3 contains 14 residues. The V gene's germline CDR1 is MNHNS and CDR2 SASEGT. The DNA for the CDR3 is TGTGCCACCACCTCGCTTCGGGGCTCCTACGAGCAGTACTTC. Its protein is CATTSLRGSYEQYF.

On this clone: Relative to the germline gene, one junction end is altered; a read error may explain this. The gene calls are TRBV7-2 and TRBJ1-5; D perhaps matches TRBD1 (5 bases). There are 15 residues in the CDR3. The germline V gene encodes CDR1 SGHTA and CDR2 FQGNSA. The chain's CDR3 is CASSTFRDSNQPQHF. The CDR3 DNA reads TGTGCCAGCAGCACCTTCAGGGATAGCAATCAACCCCAGCATTTT.

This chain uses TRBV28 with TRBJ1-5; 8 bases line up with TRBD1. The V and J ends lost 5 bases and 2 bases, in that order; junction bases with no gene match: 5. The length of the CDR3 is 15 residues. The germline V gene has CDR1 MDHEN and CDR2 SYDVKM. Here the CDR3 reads CASSPGGKGNQPQHF. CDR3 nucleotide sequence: TGTGCCAGCAGTCCAGGGGGCAAGGGCAATCAGCCCCAGCATTTT.

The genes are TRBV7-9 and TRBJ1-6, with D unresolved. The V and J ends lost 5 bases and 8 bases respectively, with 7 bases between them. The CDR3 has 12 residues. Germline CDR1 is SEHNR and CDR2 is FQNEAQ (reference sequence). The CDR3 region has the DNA TGTGCCAGCAGCCCCGTCGATTCACCCCTCCACTTT. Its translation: CASSPVDSPLHF.

CDR3 region: CASSLEGQKQETQYF. The CDR3 DNA is TGTGCCAGCAGCTTAGAGGGACAGAAGCAAGAGACCCAGTACTTC. V gene TRBV11-3 combines with J gene TRBJ2-5; TRBD1 matches 7 bases. V gave up 0 bases and J gave up 2 bases; unmatched junction bases: 3. CDR3 length: 15 residues. Germline lookup yields CDR1 SGHNT and CDR2 YENEEA.

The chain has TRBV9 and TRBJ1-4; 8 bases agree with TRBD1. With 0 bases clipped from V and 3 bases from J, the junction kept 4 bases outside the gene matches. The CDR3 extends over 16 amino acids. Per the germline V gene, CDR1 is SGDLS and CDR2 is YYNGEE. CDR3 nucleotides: TGTGCCAGCAGCGTAGCGGGACAGGCCCCTAATGAAAAACTGTTTTTT. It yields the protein CASSVAGQAPNEKLFF.

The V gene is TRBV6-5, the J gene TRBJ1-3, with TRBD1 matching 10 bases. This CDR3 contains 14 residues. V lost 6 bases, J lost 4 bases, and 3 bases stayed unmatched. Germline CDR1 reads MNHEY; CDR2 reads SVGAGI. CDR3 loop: CASRGQGGGNTIYF. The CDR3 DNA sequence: TGTGCCAGCAGAGGACAGGGGGGCGGAAACACCATATATTTT.

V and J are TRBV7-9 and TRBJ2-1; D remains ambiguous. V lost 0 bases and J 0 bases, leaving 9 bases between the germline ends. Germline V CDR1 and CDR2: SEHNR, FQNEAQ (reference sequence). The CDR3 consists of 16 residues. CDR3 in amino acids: CASSLASGSSYNEQFF. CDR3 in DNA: TGTGCCAGCAGCTTAGCAAGTGGTAGCTCCTACAATGAGCAGTTCTTC.

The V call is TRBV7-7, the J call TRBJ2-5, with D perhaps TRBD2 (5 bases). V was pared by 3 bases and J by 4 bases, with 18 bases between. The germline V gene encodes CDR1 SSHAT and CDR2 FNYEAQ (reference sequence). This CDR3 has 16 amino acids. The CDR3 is CASSFVRGEGGETQYF. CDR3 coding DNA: TGTGCCAGCAGCTTCGTTCGGGGTGAGGGTGGAGAGACCCAGTACTTC.